The rows below give T cell receptor beta chains drawn from one sample of a study of vaccination and CD4 T cells after COVID-19. These TCRs are of unknown antigen specificity. TCRdb itself ran the PCR reads through MiXCR, one entry per CDR3 protein. The repertoire has under 20,000 distinct CDR3 sequences, about 51% of them found once; the top ten carry about 20%. Source: CD4+ T cells from blood, cultured in vitro, taken about 7 months after SARS-CoV-2 vaccination. The receptors were sampled from a human donor who had recovered from COVID-19. Each CDR3 is given with its conserved first and last residue. D genes are given only for firm matches. The size entry is marked missing in some rows and otherwise reads once, few, many or a size class.

j_call d_call v_call clone_size cdr3_aa cdr3_nt
TRBJ1-5 - TRBV19 - CASSPMWGGNQPQHF TGTGCCAGTAGCCCGATGTGGGGGGGCAATCAGCCCCAGCATTTT
TRBJ2-3 TRBD1 TRBV2 medium-sized CASSGQGVDTQYF TGTGCCAGCAGTGGACAGGGTGTTGATACGCAGTATTTT
TRBJ2-2 TRBD2 TRBV6-1 few CASRLLGPGLGANTGELFF TGTGCCAGCAGGCTACTAGGCCCGGGACTAGGGGCGAACACCGGGGAGCTGTTTTTT
TRBJ2-5 TRBD2 TRBV6-1 - CASSGLAGGLFRETQYF TGTGCCAGCAGCGGACTAGCGGGGGGGTTGTTTCGAGAGACCCAGTACTTC
TRBJ2-5 - TRBV2 few CAGRGQETQYF TGTGCCGGACGGGGCCAAGAGACCCAGTACTTC
TRBJ1-2 TRBD1 TRBV7-2 - CASSLDRGDGYTF TGTGCCAGCAGCTTAGACAGGGGAGATGGCTACACCTTC
TRBJ2-3 TRBD2 TRBV7-8 - CASSLTMGLAAQYF TGTGCCAGCAGCTTAACAATGGGACTAGCTGCGCAGTATTTT
TRBJ1-2 TRBD1 TRBV15 - CATSREGQIFWGYTF TGTGCCACCAGCAGAGAGGGACAGATTTTTTGGGGCTACACCTTC
TRBJ2-6 TRBD2 TRBV5-3 - CASSSQAGGANVLTF TGTGCCAGCAGCTCGCAAGCGGGGGGGGCCAACGTCCTGACTTTC
TRBJ2-3 - TRBV10-3 - CAISEGGTDTQYF TGTGCCATCAGTGAGGGGGGAACAGATACGCAGTATTTT
TRBJ1-1 - TRBV19 - CASSSWEATEAFF TGTGCCAGTAGTAGCTGGGAAGCCACTGAAGCTTTCTTT
TRBJ2-3 - TRBV6-5 few CASSYRPAGTDTQYF TGTGCCAGCAGTTACAGGCCAGCTGGCACAGATACGCAGTATTTT
TRBJ2-2 TRBD2 TRBV29-1 - CSAKWQTSGIGELFF TGCAGCGCCAAATGGCAGACTAGCGGGATCGGGGAGCTGTTTTTT
TRBJ1-1 - TRBV28 - CASSLRRGDTEAFF TGTGCCAGCAGTTTGCGCCGGGGGGACACTGAAGCTTTCTTT
TRBJ1-2 - TRBV21-1 - CASSKLGRQNYGYTF TGTGCCAGCAGCAAATTGGGACGGCAAAACTATGGCTACACCTTC
TRBJ2-3 TRBD2 TRBV7-3 - CASSLGTGLAGESSDTQYF TGTGCCAGCAGTCTGGGAACAGGGCTAGCGGGGGAGAGCTCAGATACGCAGTATTTT
TRBJ1-6 TRBD1 TRBV14 - CASSQGPRGGFNSPLHF TGTGCCAGCAGCCAAGGCCCACGAGGGGGCTTTAATTCACCCCTCCACTTT
TRBJ2-3 - TRBV20-1 - CSASGSGQDTQYF TGCAGTGCTAGCGGGAGTGGGCAGGATACGCAGTATTTT
TRBJ1-1 - TRBV10-1 - CASTWSAEPNTEAFF TGCGCCAGCACGTGGTCCGCGGAACCGAACACTGAAGCTTTCTTT
TRBJ2-1 - TRBV5-1 - CASSPQTNHNEQFF TGCGCCAGCAGCCCCCAAACTAATCACAATGAGCAGTTCTTC
TRBJ2-5 - TRBV15 - CATSRPPVGLETQYF TGTGCCACCAGCAGACCTCCCGTTGGGTTGGAGACCCAGTACTTC
TRBJ2-5 - TRBV7-9 - CASSLYGGKETQYF TGTGCCAGCAGCTTATACGGGGGAAAAGAGACCCAGTACTTC
TRBJ1-3 - TRBV20-1 - CSARQNSGNTIYF TGCAGTGCTAGACAAAACTCTGGAAACACCATATATTTT
TRBJ1-2 - TRBV7-3 few CASSLTGLDGYTF TGTGCCAGCAGCTTAACGGGTCTGGATGGCTACACCTTC
TRBJ1-5 - TRBV27 - CASSPGVSNQPQHF TGTGCCAGCAGTCCAGGGGTTAGCAATCAGCCCCAGCATTTT
TRBJ2-3 - TRBV19 few CASIRWADTQYF TGTGCCAGTATACGATGGGCAGATACGCAGTATTTT
TRBJ2-2 - TRBV7-3 - CASSLTFAGGELFF TGTGCCAGCAGCTTAACGTTTGCGGGAGGGGAGCTGTTTTTT
TRBJ1-2 - TRBV7-2 few CASSRYRTERYGYTF TGTGCCAGCAGCCGCTACAGAACTGAACGATATGGCTACACCTTC
TRBJ2-2 TRBD2 TRBV20-1 - CSARDPGRGGTGELFF TGCAGTGCTAGAGATCCAGGTCGGGGAGGGACCGGGGAGCTGTTTTTT